This T cell receptor (beta chain) was recorded in a study of cytomegalovirus exposure and HLA in healthy donors. An approximately 130-subject validation cohort, separate from the approximately 670-subject first cohort, supplied the donors. This clone was counted once. Its specificity is unknown. Regarding the study as a whole: The authors enumerated over 150 TCR beta chains as linked to cytomegalovirus. Most TCR sequences were rare, but some public TCRs occurred in many donors.

Trimming cost V 5 bases and J 2 bases, with 13 bases left between them. The CDR3 has 14 residues. Germline V CDR1 and CDR2: MDHEN, SYDVKM. TCRdb's copy holds only in-frame clones and misses some; the assay was immunoSEQ multiplex PCR. This table has 200,000 to 250,000 clones, roughly 88% appearing once. Sequencing was carried out using PBMCs. This receptor was taken from a woman aged 30 to 39 in good health and CMV-seropositive. The chain has TRBV28 and TRBJ2-7, with D possibly being TRBD1 or TRBD2 (5 bases each). CDR3 in amino acids: CASSPWDAAYEQYF. CDR3 coding DNA: TGTGCCAGCAGTCCTTGGGACGCAGCCTACGAGCAGTACTTC.